These 27 T cell receptor beta chains were sequenced from one sample in a study of T cells in narcolepsy. Method: immunoSEQ multiplex PCR; TCRdb's copy keeps in-frame clones and lacks some. The repertoire holds fewer than 35,000 clones, approximately 78% seen once, with nearly 2.5% in the top ten. The sequenced material came from CD45RA- memory CD4+ T cells from PBMCs. Receptor source: a human donor with narcolepsy.

V usage is TRBV19 and J usage is TRBJ2-7; D call uncertain. The germline V and J ends were trimmed by 0 bases and 7 bases, with 16 bases remaining between them. The CDR3 is 15 amino acids. CDR1 LNHDA and CDR2 SQIVND come from the germline V gene (reference sequence). The DNA of the CDR3 is TGTGCCAGTAGTATAGATCTAATCGGGTCGCGGGAGCAGTACTTC. Its translation is CASSIDLIGSREQYF.

In this sample, this clone turned up a few times. The chain links TRBV7-3 to TRBJ2-7; TRBD1 agrees at 12 bases. Per the germline V gene, CDR1 is SGHTA and CDR2 is FQGTGA. The CDR3 runs 13 residues. The V and J ends lost 4 bases and 6 bases, in that order; junction bases with no gene match: 1. CDR3 protein: CASSWDRGREQYF. The CDR3 nucleotides read TGTGCCAGCAGCTGGGACAGGGGGCGCGAGCAGTACTTC. Looking up the rest from reference TRBV7-3 and TRBJ2-7 gives the full variable domain: GAGVSQTPSNKVTEKGKYVELRCDPISGHTALYWYRQSLGQGPEFLIYFQGTGAADDSGLPNDRFFAVRPEGSVSTLKIQRTERGDSAVYLCASSWDRGREQYFGPGTRLTVT.

The gene calls are TRBV10-2 and TRBJ2-6; D perhaps matches TRBD1 (5 bases). Germline assignment: CDR1 WSHSY and CDR2 SAAADI. The CDR3 consists of 18 residues. Deletions cut 11 bases from V and 2 bases from J, with 25 bases between. CDR3: CAALDRSLLVAGANVLTF. The CDR3 nucleotides read TGCGCCGCCCTCGACAGATCGCTGTTGGTGGCTGGGGCCAACGTCCTGACTTTC.

This chain connects TRBV7-3 to TRBJ2-2, with D maybe TRBD1 (6 bases). CDR1 is SGHTA, CDR2 FQGTGA, per germline. This CDR3 contains 16 residues. The V and J ends lost 1 base and 6 bases respectively, with 15 bases between them. CDR3 region: CASSLSPGRGAGELFF. CDR3 bases: TGTGCCAGCAGCTTAAGCCCTGGCAGGGGTGCCGGGGAGCTGTTTTTT. The whole variable domain, remainder taken from reference TRBV7-3 and TRBJ2-2, is GAGVSQTPSNKVTEKGKYVELRCDPISGHTALYWYRQSLGQGPEFLIYFQGTGAADDSGLPNDRFFAVRPEGSVSTLKIQRTERGDSAVYLCASSLSPGRGAGELFFGEGSRLTVL.

The V call is TRBV19, the J call TRBJ2-2; the match to TRBD2 covers 7 bases. V shed 7 bases, J shed 3 bases, and the junction held 11 bases outside the gene matches. CDR1 LNHDA and CDR2 SQIVND come from the germline V gene (reference sequence). The CDR3 has 16 residues. The CDR3 here is CASTMSWGGDTGELFF. CDR3 coding DNA: TGTGCCAGTACCATGTCGTGGGGGGGAGACACCGGGGAGCTGTTTTTT.

The CDR3 sequence is CATSRSKQGESGYTF. The CDR3 bases are TGTGCCACCAGCAGATCGAAGCAGGGGGAAAGCGGCTACACCTTC. The chain has TRBV15 and TRBJ1-2; TRBD1 aligns across 7 bases. There are 15 residues in the CDR3. The V and J ends lost 2 bases and 8 bases, in that order; junction bases with no gene match: 11. The germline gives CDR1 LNHNV, CDR2 YYDKDF (reference sequence).

V is TRBV6-5 and J is TRBJ1-4; perhaps TRBD1 as D (6 bases). The CDR3 covers 13 residues. Looked up from germline, CDR1 is MNHEY and CDR2 is SVGAGI. V dropped 8 bases and J dropped 5 bases, with 12 bases sitting between them. As DNA, the CDR3 is TGTGCCAGCGAGGGGGGCATAAATGAAAAACTGTTTTTT. As protein: CASEGGINEKLFF.

V is TRBV11-2 and J is TRBJ2-7, with D perhaps TRBD1 (6 bases). V was clipped by 4 bases and J by 3 bases, with 28 bases between them. The CDR3 runs 19 residues. Germline V lookup: CDR1 SGHAT, CDR2 FQNNGV. DNA of the CDR3: TGTGCCAGCAGCTCCCCAAATGGACAGCTCGAAGGTAACTACTACGAGCAGTACTTC. Its translation is CASSSPNGQLEGNYYEQYF.

The chain uses TRBV19 and TRBJ2-4; 7 positions agree with TRBD2. Germline trimming cut 5 bases from V and 6 bases from J; bases unmatched to any gene: 1. Germline V gene data show CDR1 as LNHDA and CDR2 as SQIVND (reference sequence). The CDR3 is 12 residues long. The CDR3 DNA is TGTGCCAGTAGTGGCGGGGGAAACATTCAGTACTTC. This encodes CASSGGGNIQYF.

This chain connects TRBV9 to TRBJ1-3; no reliable D call. Trimming removed 4 bases at V and 4 bases at J, with 9 bases between. CDR3 length: 13 amino acids. Germline V lookup: CDR1 SGDLS, CDR2 YYNGEE. CDR3: CASSSPRGNTIYF. CDR3 DNA sequence: TGTGCCAGCAGCTCCCCAAGGGGAAACACCATATATTTT.

The V gene is TRBV6-5, the J gene TRBJ2-1, with D maybe TRBD2 (6 bases). Germline assignment: CDR1 MNHEY and CDR2 SVGAGI. Trimming stripped 7 bases from V and 7 bases from J, with 20 bases between. CDR3 length: 15 residues. CDR3 loop: CASTKEGLPSNEQFF. CDR3 coding DNA: TGTGCCAGCACAAAGGAGGGACTGCCGAGTAATGAGCAGTTCTTC.

The chain couples TRBV7-9 to TRBJ1-1; D gene ambiguous. Trimming took 5 bases from V and 1 from J, leaving 8 bases between them. This CDR3 contains 13 residues. From germline, CDR1 is SEHNR and CDR2 FQNEAQ (reference sequence). CDR3 sequence reads: CASSRSGNTEAFF. CDR3 nucleotide sequence: TGTGCCAGCAGCCGATCAGGGAACACTGAAGCTTTCTTT.

This clone was seen once. The rearrangement links TRBV5-6 to TRBJ1-1; 10 bases are shared with TRBD1. Germline V gene sequence: CDR1 SGHDT, CDR2 YYEEEE. J lost 4 bases, V lost 4 bases, and 7 bases had no gene match. This CDR3 is 15 amino acids long. CDR3 residues: CASSRTTGGGTEAFF. CDR3 nucleotide sequence: TGTGCCAGCAGCAGAACGACAGGGGGCGGCACTGAAGCTTTCTTT.

V and J are TRBV7-8 and TRBJ1-5; D call uncertain. Trimming removed 5 bases from V and 3 bases from J, with 20 bases in between. The germline gives CDR1 SGHVS, CDR2 FQNEAQ. CDR3 length equals 17 residues. CDR3 sequence reads: CASSPARRVGFNQPQHF. The DNA for the CDR3 is TGTGCCAGCAGCCCCGCCAGGAGGGTGGGATTCAATCAGCCCCAGCATTTT.

This sequence joins TRBV30 and TRBJ2-1; a possible D gene is TRBD1 (5 bases). The germline V gene encodes CDR1 GTSNPN and CDR2 SVGIG (reference sequence). The CDR3 is made up of 13 amino acids. The ends were cut back, 2 bases at V and 8 bases at J, with 13 bases in the middle. The CDR3 DNA sequence: TGTGCCTGGAGTAGAGGCAGGGCCGATGAGCAGTTCTTC. It yields the protein CAWSRGRADEQFF.

This clone was seen a few times. This chain connects TRBV19 to TRBJ2-3; D gene uncertain. This CDR3 comprises 16 residues. Germline V gene sequence: CDR1 LNHDA, CDR2 SQIVND (reference sequence). V was cut by 7 bases and J by 0 bases, with 17 bases left in between. DNA for the CDR3: TGTGCCAGTACCCGCGGTCGCCCACAAAGCACAGATACGCAGTATTTT. Translating it yields CASTRGRPQSTDTQYF.

This clone was seen only once. The J gene is TRBJ1-1, the V gene TRBV7-3; D is undetermined. V lost 5 bases to trimming and J lost 1 base, with 14 bases between them. This CDR3 is built from 15 residues. Germline-derived CDR1 and CDR2 are SGHTA and FQGTGA. The CDR3 DNA is TGTGCCAGCAGCCCCGGGGAGTTCAGGAACACTGAAGCTTTCTTT. Amino acids: CASSPGEFRNTEAFF.

This clone was counted between two and nine times. This chain uses TRBV7-8 with TRBJ1-2; no definite D call. Germline V CDR1 and CDR2: SGHVS, FQNEAQ. V was shortened by 4 bases and J by 4 bases, with 13 bases between the two germline ends. The CDR3 spans 14 residues. For the CDR3, the DNA is TGTGCCAGCAGCTCCCGGGAGGGCACCTATGGCTACACCTTC. Amino acids: CASSSREGTYGYTF. Using reference TRBV7-8 and TRBJ1-2 for the parts outside the CDR3, the full variable domain is GAGVSQSPRYKVAKRGQDVALRCDPISGHVSLFWYQQALGQGPEFLTYFQNEAQLDKSGLPSDRFFAERPEGSVSTLKIQRTQQEDSAVYLCASSSREGTYGYTFGSGTRLTVV.

This clone came up once. The chain links TRBV5-1 to TRBJ2-1, with 10 nucleotides matching TRBD1. The CDR3 contains 14 residues. Germline V CDR1 and CDR2: SGHRS, YFSETQ. V shed 0 bases, J shed 6 bases, and the junction held 0 bases outside the gene matches. DNA of the CDR3: TGCGCCAGCAGCTTGGGACAGGGGGCCAATGAGCAGTTCTTC. It is translated as CASSLGQGANEQFF.

The chain combines TRBV18 with TRBJ2-5, with 9 nucleotides matching TRBD2. In germline, CDR1 is KGHSH, CDR2 LQKENI. Germline trimming cut 3 bases from V and 4 bases from J; bases unmatched to any gene: 3. The CDR3 totals 14 residues. The CDR3 protein is CASSPAGGAETQYF. In nucleotides, the CDR3 is TGTGCCAGCTCACCGGCGGGGGGGGCAGAGACCCAGTACTTC.

V is TRBV6-6 and J is TRBJ1-3; D gene unclear. The CDR3 has 15 residues. V was shortened by 6 bases and J by 0 bases, with 12 bases between the two germline ends. The germline V gene has CDR1 MNHNY and CDR2 SVGAGI (reference sequence). The CDR3: CASSPGRSSGNTIYF. The DNA of the CDR3 is TGTGCCAGCAGCCCAGGACGGAGCTCTGGAAACACCATATATTTT.

This chain joins TRBV7-6 and TRBJ1-5; no reliable D call. Trimming cost V 5 bases and J 7 bases, with 12 bases left between them. In germline, CDR1 is SGHVS, CDR2 FNYEAQ. CDR3 length equals 13 residues. The chain's CDR3 is CASSLDEGQPQHF. DNA for the CDR3: TGTGCCAGCAGCCTAGACGAGGGCCAGCCCCAGCATTTT.

In nucleotides, the CDR3 is TGTGCCAGCAGCTTGAGGACTGGAGAGACCCAGTACTTC. It encodes CASSLRTGETQYF. V gene TRBV5-4 combines with J gene TRBJ2-5, with D perhaps matching TRBD2 (5 bases). Germline CDR1 reads SGHNT; CDR2 reads YYREEE (reference sequence). V lost 1 base to trimming and J lost 4 bases, with 8 bases between them. The CDR3 totals 13 residues.

The V gene is TRBV30, the J gene TRBJ1-5, with D possibly being TRBD1 (5 bases). V lost 1 base, J lost 5 bases, and 12 bases lay in between. The CDR3 length is 14 residues. Germline V gives CDR1 GTSNPN, CDR2 SVGIG (reference sequence). The CDR3 protein is CAWSAGTRDQPQHF. CDR3 nucleotides: TGTGCCTGGAGTGCGGGGACTCGGGATCAGCCCCAGCATTTT.

DNA of the CDR3: TGTGCCAGCAGCTCACAGGGCGGTGTTGCTCAACTGTTTTTT. The encoded protein is CASSSQGGVAQLFF. This chain connects TRBV5-6 to TRBJ1-4; D is possibly TRBD1 (6 bases). The CDR3 is 14 amino acids. Per the germline V gene, CDR1 is SGHDT and CDR2 is YYEEEE. V was pared by 3 bases and J by 12 bases, with 18 bases between.

The chain combines TRBV10-2 with TRBJ2-3; 7 bases are a match to TRBD2. V gave up 0 bases and J gave up 3 bases; unmatched junction bases: 6. CDR1 is WSHSY and CDR2 is SAAADI in the germline V gene. The CDR3 has 16 amino acids. In nucleotides, the CDR3 is TGCGCCAGCAGTGAGTCTCGGGGGGAGACTACAGATACGCAGTATTTT. Translation gives CASSESRGETTDTQYF.

The V gene is TRBV7-9, the J gene TRBJ2-3; D is unresolved. CDR3 length: 15 residues. Trimming removed 1 base from V and 4 bases from J, with 12 bases in between. Germline loops: CDR1 SEHNR, CDR2 FQNEAQ (reference sequence). The CDR3 coding sequence is TGTGCCAGCAGCTTAGAGGCGGTTAAATCAGATACGCAGTATTTT. It encodes CASSLEAVKSDTQYF.